Given below is one TCR beta chain in context. Its antigen is undetermined. The data were taken from a study of radiotherapy plus CTLA-4 blockade in lung cancer. Study as a whole: Around 18% of enrolled patients responded objectively, and around 30% had disease control. Study observations and caveats: Increased serum interferon-beta after radiation also reportedly predicted response strongly. TCR clones originating in tumors grew in number in blood after radiotherapy plus ipilimumab.

CDR3 length: 17 amino acids. The germline gives CDR1 MGHRA, CDR2 YSYEKL. With 0 bases clipped from V and 4 bases from J, the junction kept 6 bases outside the gene matches. Alongside CTLA-4 blockade with ipilimumab, patients with chemo-refractory metastatic non-small-cell lung cancer received focal radiation. Libraries were prepared by immunoSEQ multiplex PCR; TCRdb keeps only in-frame clonotypes and omits some of them. The data hold 80,000 or so clones, with about 78% observed a single time. This sequence joins TRBV4-1 and TRBJ2-3, with 11 bases matching TRBD2. This material consisted of peripheral blood, taken from a patient treated with radiotherapy plus ipilimumab. This TCR derives from a human donor with non-small cell lung cancer whose response to radiotherapy plus ipilimumab could not be evaluated. Some clones in this sample may be carry-over from other donors' samples. The CDR3 bases are TGCGCCAGCAGCCAAGAAAGAGCTAGCGGGGGGTCAGATACGCAGTATTTT. Amino acids: CASSQERASGGSDTQYF.